The following is a T cell receptor beta chain sequence with its context. As to treatment: oral pan-JAK inhibitor, 5-10 mg twice daily. cDNA prepared by RNA extraction and subsequent reverse transcription served as the template for sequencing. Measured with immunoSEQ multiplex PCR; TCRdb has only the in-frame clones, and not every one. This sample carries around 170,000 clones, approximately 49% of them seen once, and the ten largest clones take roughly a tenth. The data stem from a study of CD8+ T cells in alopecia areata. Germline CDR1 and CDR2: MNHEY and SMNVEV (reference sequence). The CDR3 covers 16 residues. Trimming removed 5 bases at V and 3 bases at J, with 14 bases between.

The gene calls are TRBV27 and TRBJ1-6; D unclear. The sequence was obtained from a human donor with alopecia areata. Source: CD8+ T cells sorted from blood, taken between weeks 51 and 54, from a patient treated with tofacitinib. Here the CDR3 reads CASSPRVSFYNSPLHF. The CDR3 bases are TGTGCCAGCAGTCCTCGGGTCTCTTTCTATAATTCACCCCTCCACTTT.